This passage covers 8 T cell receptor beta chains from one sample sequenced in a study of control samples from healthy donors and cancer patients. Clones were read by immunoSEQ multiplex PCR, and TCRdb kept only the in-frame ones, dropping some. The table has tens of thousands of clones, 65% to 85% seen once. Specimen: PBMCs. The receptor source for this set is an older man with lung cancer.

The CDR3 bases are TGCAGTGTCAGCCCAGAGACCCAGTACTTC. This translates into CSVSPETQYF. The chain is built from TRBV20-1 and TRBJ2-5; the D is unclear. CDR3 size: 10 residues. The V gene's germline CDR1 is DFQATT and CDR2 SNEGSKA (reference sequence). Trimming stripped 7 bases from V and 4 bases from J, with 7 bases between.

V and J are TRBV6-6 and TRBJ1-2, with 8 bases matching TRBD1. The germline V gene encodes CDR1 MNHNY and CDR2 SVGAGI (reference sequence). Losses at the gene ends were 6 bases for V and 0 bases for J; bases not matched to a gene: 9. This CDR3 spans 16 amino acids. The CDR3, as DNA: TGTGCCAGCAGGAACACACAGGGGGGAGCTAACTATGGCTACACCTTC. Protein product: CASRNTQGGANYGYTF.

The CDR3 loop reads CASSLTGRFSTDTQYF. Written as DNA, the CDR3 is TGTGCCAGCAGTTTAACGGGGCGCTTCAGCACAGATACGCAGTATTTT. The chain has TRBV28 and TRBJ2-3; D may match TRBD1 or TRBD2 (5 bases each). Trimming cost V 2 bases and J 0 bases, with 12 bases left between them. This CDR3 region has 16 residues. From germline, CDR1 is MDHEN and CDR2 SYDVKM.

The chain links TRBV24-1 to TRBJ2-7, with D uncertain. The germline V and J ends were trimmed by 3 bases and 0 bases, with 8 bases remaining between them. The CDR3 runs to 14 residues. Germline CDR1 and CDR2: KGHDR and SFDVKD. The DNA for the CDR3 is TGTGCCACCAGTGATCGTAGTAGCTCCTACGAGCAGTACTTC. As protein: CATSDRSSSYEQYF.

This chain connects TRBV19 to TRBJ1-2; no firm D call. The CDR3 runs 13 residues. Trimming shortened V by 6 bases and J by 6 bases, and 14 bases separated the two germline ends. Per the germline V gene, CDR1 is LNHDA and CDR2 is SQIVND (reference sequence). The CDR3 spells CASRGRTEDGYTF. CDR3 DNA sequence: TGTGCCAGTAGAGGCAGGACGGAGGATGGCTACACCTTC. Drawing the rest from reference TRBV19 and TRBJ1-2, the complete variable domain is DGGITQSPKYLFRKEGQNVTLSCEQNLNHDAMYWYRQDPGQGLRLIYYSQIVNDFQKGDIAEGYSVSREKKESFPLTVTSAQKNPTAFYLCASRGRTEDGYTFGSGTRLTVV.

V usage is TRBV11-2 and J usage is TRBJ2-1, with TRBD2 matching over 9 bases. The junction had 4 bases not matched to a gene; V was cut back by 4 bases and J by 0 bases. This CDR3 region has 16 residues. CDR1 and CDR2 (germline): SGHAT, FQNNGV. The chain's CDR3 is CASSSPAGGSYNEQFF. CDR3 coding DNA: TGTGCCAGCAGCTCACCAGCGGGGGGCTCCTACAATGAGCAGTTCTTC.

This chain joins TRBV5-8 and TRBJ2-2; D possibly matches TRBD1 or TRBD2 (5 bases each). V was trimmed by 5 bases and J by 1 base, leaving 9 bases between them. CDR3 length equals 14 residues. Germline lookup yields CDR1 SGHTS and CDR2 YDEGEE. This chain's CDR3 is CASRRGRNTGELFF. CDR3 in DNA: TGTGCCAGCAGAAGGGGACGGAACACCGGGGAGCTGTTTTTT.

This clone was seen once. V gene TRBV4-2 combines with J gene TRBJ2-3; 8 nucleotides align to TRBD2. Germline CDR1 LGHNA, CDR2 YNFKEQ. J lost 0 bases, V lost 0 bases, and 8 bases had no gene match. This CDR3 contains 18 residues. The CDR3 DNA reads as TGTGCCAGCAGCCAAGATGGGATCGGGGGGGCGAGCACAGATACGCAGTATTTT. Translating it yields CASSQDGIGGASTDTQYF.